These T cell receptor beta chains were read from a single sample in a study of cytomegalovirus exposure and HLA in healthy donors. The method was immunoSEQ multiplex PCR; TCRdb's version includes in-frame clones alone and lacks a portion of them. The repertoire holds about 150,000 clones, with 73% as singletons. Sequencing was done on a sample of PBMCs. These receptors all come from a woman aged 18-29 years in good health and CMV-seronegative. Each CDR3 is given with its conserved first and last residue. A D gene is named only where the DNA matches it firmly. Part of the rows lack a size; the others show once, few, many or a class for expanded clones.

>-|TRBJ2-1|TRBV7-9|-
TGTGCCAGCAGCTCTGGAGGGCAGTTCTTC
CASSSGGQFF
>-|TRBJ2-3|TRBV7-2|-
TGTGCCAGCAGCCAACAGTACGGCACAGATACGCAGTATTTT
CASSQQYGTDTQYF
>-|TRBJ2-3|TRBV6-5|-
TGTGCCAGCAGTTACGCCGGGATTTTGGATACGCAGTATTTT
CASSYAGILDTQYF
>-|TRBJ2-5|TRBV7-2|-
TGTGCCAGCACCCAAGGGGGGGGGCAAGAGACCCAGTACTTC
CASTQGGGQETQYF
>TRBD2|TRBJ2-2|TRBV6-5|-
TGTGCCAGCAGTTCCCTAGCGGGAGACTTCACCGGGGAGCTGTTTTTT
CASSSLAGDFTGELFF
>-|TRBJ2-5|TRBV13|-
TGTGCCAGCAGCTTATTTGAGAACCAAGAGACCCAGTACTTC
CASSLFENQETQYF
>TRBD1|TRBJ1-4|TRBV27|-
TGTGCCAGCAGTTTATCTTTGGGACAGGGGTTTAATGAAAAACTGTTTTTT
CASSLSLGQGFNEKLFF
>TRBD1|TRBJ1-2|TRBV28|-
TGTGCCAGCAGTTTACTACAGGGGCACTATGGCTACACCTTC
CASSLLQGHYGYTF
>-|TRBJ2-4|TRBV6-1|-
TGTGCCAGCAGTGTAGGGGGATCCGAAAACATTCAGTACTTC
CASSVGGSENIQYF
>-|TRBJ1-2|TRBV19|-
TGTGCCAGTAGTATACGACTTTCCAACTATGGCTACACCTTC
CASSIRLSNYGYTF
>TRBD2|TRBJ2-2|TRBV11-3|-
TGTGCCAGCAGCTCGGGGACTAGCGGTTGGGCCGGGGAGCTGTTTTTT
CASSSGTSGWAGELFF
>TRBD1|TRBJ1-4|TRBV30|-
TGTGCCTGGAGTGACGGATTGATTACAGGGGCCGGAAATGAAAAACTGTTTTTT
CAWSDGLITGAGNEKLFF
>TRBD1|TRBJ1-1|TRBV5-6|-
TGTGCCAGCAGCTGGCTTGACAGGGAGAACACTGAAGCTTTCTTT
CASSWLDRENTEAFF
>TRBD1|TRBJ2-7|TRBV7-9|-
TGTGCCAGCAGCTTCAGGGCCCCAGGGGGCACCTACGAGCAGTACTTC
CASSFRAPGGTYEQYF
>TRBD1|TRBJ2-6|TRBV19|once
TGTGCCAGTAGTCCCGACAGGGCTGGGGCCAACGTCCTGACTTTC
CASSPDRAGANVLTF
>-|TRBJ2-7|TRBV5-4|-
TGTGCCAGCAGCCCGGGGGGCACAGGTCGGTCGTACGAGCAGTACTTC
CASSPGGTGRSYEQYF
>-|TRBJ1-6|TRBV5-8|-
TGTGCCAGCAGCTTGGATAGCCCTAGCTCCTATAATTCACCCCTCCACTTT
CASSLDSPSSYNSPLHF
>-|TRBJ1-3|TRBV15|few
TGTGCCACCAGCAGAGATCTCGCGGCCTCTGGAAACACCATATATTTT
CATSRDLAASGNTIYF
>TRBD2|TRBJ2-3|TRBV6-5|few
TGTGCCAGTCAGCCGGGACTAGAGGCAGATACGCAGTATTTT
CASQPGLEADTQYF
>-|TRBJ1-3|TRBV19|-
TGTGCCAGTAGTATGACAGATGGAAACACCATATATTTT
CASSMTDGNTIYF
>-|TRBJ2-2|TRBV6-5|few
TGTGCCAGCAGTTACTCGGGGGGTGGGGAGCTGTTTTTT
CASSYSGGGELFF
>-|TRBJ1-1|TRBV27|-
TGTGCCAGCAGTCCTAGACCCTACACTGAAGCTTTCTTT
CASSPRPYTEAFF
>-|TRBJ1-2|TRBV6-1|-
TGTGCCACCGTTAACTATGGCTACACCTTC
CATVNYGYTF
>-|TRBJ2-4|TRBV30|-
TGTGCCTGGACCAGGGGAGAGAACATTCAGTACTTC
CAWTRGENIQYF
>-|TRBJ2-3|TRBV4-3|-
TGCGCCAGCAACAGGGCTGCAGATACGCAGTATTTT
CASNRAADTQYF
>TRBD1|TRBJ1-2|TRBV19|once
TGTGCCAGTAGTACGGGACAGGGCTATGGCTACACCTTC
CASSTGQGYGYTF
>TRBD2|TRBJ2-1|TRBV7-2|-
TGTGCCAGCAGCTTAGCGCGTGGCAGGCGGGGGGGTTCCTACAATGAGCAGTTCTTC
CASSLARGRRGGSYNEQFF